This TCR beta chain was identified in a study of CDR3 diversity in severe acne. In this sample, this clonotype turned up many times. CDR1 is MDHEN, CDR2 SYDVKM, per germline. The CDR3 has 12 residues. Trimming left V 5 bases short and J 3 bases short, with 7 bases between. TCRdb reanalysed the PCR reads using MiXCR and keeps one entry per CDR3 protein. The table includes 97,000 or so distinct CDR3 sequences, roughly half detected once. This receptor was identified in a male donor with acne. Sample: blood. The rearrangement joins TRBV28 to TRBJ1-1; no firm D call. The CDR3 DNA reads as TGTGCCAGCAGTGGACCGTACACTGAAGCTTTCTTT. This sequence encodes CASSGPYTEAFF.